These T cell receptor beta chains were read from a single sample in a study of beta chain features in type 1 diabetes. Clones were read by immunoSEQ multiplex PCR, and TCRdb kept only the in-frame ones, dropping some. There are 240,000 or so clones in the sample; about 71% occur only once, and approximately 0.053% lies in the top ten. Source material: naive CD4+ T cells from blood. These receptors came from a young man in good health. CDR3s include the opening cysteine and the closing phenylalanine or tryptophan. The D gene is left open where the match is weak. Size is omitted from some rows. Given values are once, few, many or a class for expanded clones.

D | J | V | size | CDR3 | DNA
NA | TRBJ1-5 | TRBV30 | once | CAWSVGRGPPYQPQHF | TGTGCCTGGAGTGTAGGGCGGGGTCCCCCTTATCAGCCCCAGCATTTT
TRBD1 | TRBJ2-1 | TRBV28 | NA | CASSLTGGSYNEQFF | TGTGCCAGCAGTTTGACAGGGGGCTCCTACAATGAGCAGTTCTTC
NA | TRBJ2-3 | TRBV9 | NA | CASSAATFSTDTQYF | TGTGCCAGCAGCGCGGCGACTTTCAGCACAGATACGCAGTATTTT
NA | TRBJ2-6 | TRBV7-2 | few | CASSQPSGANVLTF | TGTGCCAGCAGCCAGCCCTCTGGGGCCAACGTCCTGACTTTC
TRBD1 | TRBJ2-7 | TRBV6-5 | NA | CASSLDRVSLYEQYF | TGTGCCAGCAGCCTAGACAGGGTTAGTCTTTACGAGCAGTACTTC
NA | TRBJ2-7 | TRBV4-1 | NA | CASSPLGGGTYEQYF | TGCGCCAGCAGCCCCCTAGGCGGGGGCACCTACGAGCAGTACTTC
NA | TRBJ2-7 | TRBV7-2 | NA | CASSRQRSSYEQYF | TGTGCCAGCAGTCGACAGAGGAGCTCCTACGAGCAGTACTTC
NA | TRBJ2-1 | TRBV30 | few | CAWSPSSYNEQFF | TGTGCCTGGAGCCCAAGCTCCTACAATGAGCAGTTCTTC
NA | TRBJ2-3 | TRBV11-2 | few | CASSLAGTDTQYF | TGTGCCAGCAGCTTAGCGGGCACAGATACGCAGTATTTT
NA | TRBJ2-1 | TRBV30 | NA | CAWTHYNEQFF | TGTGCCTGGACCCACTACAATGAGCAGTTCTTC
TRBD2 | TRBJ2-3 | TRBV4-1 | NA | CASSQMTSGIRTDTQYF | TGCGCCAGCAGCCAAATGACTAGCGGGATAAGGACAGATACGCAGTATTTT
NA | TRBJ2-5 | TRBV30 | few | CAWMKGGTEETQYF | TGTGCCTGGATGAAGGGGGGGACCGAAGAGACCCAGTACTTC
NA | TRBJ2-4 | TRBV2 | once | CASRNDLAKNIQYF | TGTGCCAGCCGGAACGACCTAGCCAAAAACATTCAGTACTTC
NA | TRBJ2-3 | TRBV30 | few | CAWSVGRDTQYF | TGTGCCTGGAGTGTAGGTCGGGATACGCAGTATTTT
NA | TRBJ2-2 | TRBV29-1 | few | CSVEEGGPGELFF | TGCAGCGTTGAAGAGGGAGGACCCGGGGAGCTGTTTTTT
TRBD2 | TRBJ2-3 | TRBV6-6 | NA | CASSLISGRATNTQYF | TGTGCCAGCAGTTTAATTAGCGGGAGGGCCACAAATACGCAGTATTTT
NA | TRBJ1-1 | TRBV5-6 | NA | CASSSRRTLVTEAFF | TGTGCCAGCAGCTCCCGTAGGACCCTGGTCACTGAAGCTTTCTTT
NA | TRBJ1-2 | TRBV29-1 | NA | CSVGGTFGYGYTF | TGCAGCGTTGGGGGGACATTCGGGTATGGCTACACCTTC
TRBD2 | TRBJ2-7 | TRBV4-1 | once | CASSPGLAGATYEQYF | TGCGCCAGCAGCCCGGGACTAGCGGGCGCTACCTACGAGCAGTACTTC
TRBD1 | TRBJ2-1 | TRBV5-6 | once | CASSGLRDRSYNEQFF | TGTGCCAGCAGCGGGCTCCGGGACAGGTCCTACAATGAGCAGTTCTTC
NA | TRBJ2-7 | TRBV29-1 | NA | CSVEDPEHYEQYF | TGCAGCGTTGAAGATCCAGAGCACTACGAGCAGTACTTC
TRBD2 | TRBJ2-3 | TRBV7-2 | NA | CASSLEASGSTDTQYF | TGTGCCAGCAGCTTAGAGGCTAGCGGAAGTACGGATACGCAGTATTTT
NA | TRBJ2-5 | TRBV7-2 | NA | CASSFFRETQYF | TGTGCCAGCAGCTTTTTCCGAGAGACCCAGTACTTC
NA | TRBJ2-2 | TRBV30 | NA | CAWSVRRNTGELFF | TGTGCCTGGAGTGTACGTAGGAACACCGGGGAGCTGTTTTTT
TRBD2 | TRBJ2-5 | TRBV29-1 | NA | CSVETSPETQYF | TGCAGCGTTGAGACTAGCCCAGAGACCCAGTACTTC
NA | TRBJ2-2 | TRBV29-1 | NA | CSVEHWSNTGELFF | TGCAGCGTTGAACACTGGTCGAACACCGGGGAGCTGTTTTTT
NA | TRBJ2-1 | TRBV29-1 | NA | CSVQRSNEQFF | TGCAGCGTCCAGAGATCGAATGAGCAGTTCTTC
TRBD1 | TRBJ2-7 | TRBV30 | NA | CAWSSAGGLYEQYF | TGTGCCTGGAGTTCGGCAGGGGGTCTTTACGAGCAGTACTTC
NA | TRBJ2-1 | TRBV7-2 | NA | CASSLYSEQFF | TGTGCCAGCAGCTTATATTCTGAGCAGTTCTTC
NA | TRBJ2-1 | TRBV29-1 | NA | CSVSPGEQFF | TGCAGCGTCTCGCCCGGGGAGCAGTTCTTC
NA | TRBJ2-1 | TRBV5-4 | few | CASSPGLSKEQFF | TGTGCCAGCAGCCCGGGACTCTCCAAGGAGCAGTTCTTC
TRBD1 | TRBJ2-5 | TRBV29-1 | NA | CSVEGQSFPTQYF | TGCAGCGTTGAGGGACAGAGCTTTCCGACCCAGTACTTC
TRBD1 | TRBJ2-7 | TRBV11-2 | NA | CASSTHGHRGYEQYF | TGTGCCAGCAGCACCCATGGGCACAGGGGCTACGAGCAGTACTTC
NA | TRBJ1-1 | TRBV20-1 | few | CSVLTVKGAFF | TGCAGTGTTCTGACCGTGAAGGGAGCTTTCTTT
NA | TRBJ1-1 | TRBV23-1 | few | CASSQLGSRNTEAFF | TGCGCCAGCAGTCAATTAGGCAGCCGGAACACTGAAGCTTTCTTT
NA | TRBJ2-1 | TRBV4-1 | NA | CASSRTPIPYNEQFF | TGCGCCAGCAGCCGGACCCCGATACCGTACAATGAGCAGTTCTTC
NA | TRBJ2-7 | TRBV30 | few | CAWSVGGTSYEQYF | TGTGCCTGGAGTGTAGGGGGGACCTCCTACGAGCAGTACTTC
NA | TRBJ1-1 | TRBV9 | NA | CAIRLGTANTEAFF | TGTGCCATTCGACTGGGGACGGCGAACACTGAAGCTTTCTTT
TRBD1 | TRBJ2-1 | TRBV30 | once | CAWSSQGAPDEQFF | TGTGCCTGGAGTTCGCAGGGGGCGCCGGATGAGCAGTTCTTC
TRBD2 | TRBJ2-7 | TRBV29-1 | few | CSVSSGTSSYEQYF | TGCAGCGTTTCTAGCGGGACAAGCTCCTACGAGCAGTACTTC
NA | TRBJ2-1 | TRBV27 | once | CASSPRPPTRASDVGEQFF | TGTGCCAGCAGTCCAAGGCCTCCCACCCGGGCCTCCGACGTGGGAGAGCAGTTCTTC
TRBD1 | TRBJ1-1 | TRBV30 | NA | CAWSRDRNTEAFF | TGTGCCTGGAGTCGGGACAGGAACACTGAAGCTTTCTTT
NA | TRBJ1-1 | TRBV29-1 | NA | CSVSGGTEAFF | TGCAGCGTCTCGGGAGGCACTGAAGCTTTCTTT
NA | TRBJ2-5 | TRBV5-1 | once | CASRQRGPETQYF | TGCGCCAGCAGACAGAGGGGCCCGGAGACCCAGTACTTC
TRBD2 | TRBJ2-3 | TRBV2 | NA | CASSNTREGGTDTQYF | TGTGCCAGCAGCAATACCCGGGAGGGTGGCACAGATACGCAGTATTTT
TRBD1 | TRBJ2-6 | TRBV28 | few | CASSRQGTGANVLTF | TGTGCCAGCAGTCGACAGGGGACTGGGGCCAACGTCCTGACTTTC